This TCR beta chain was found in a study of T-cell reconstitution after alpha-beta-depleted transplantation in children. Unique molecular identifiers were incorporated during preparation of the TCRbeta library. One entry per CDR3 protein, called by TCRdb with MiXCR from the PCR reads. The sample lists approximately 82,000 distinct CDR3 sequences; over 15% were seen once. Whole-study results and caveats: In some patients, recipient T cells and intrathymic progenitors surviving conditioning explained high day-60 diversity. Fresh T-cell production supplied most of the T-cell counts and diversity seen one year after transplant.

With V trimmed by 4 bases and J by 5 bases, 9 bases remained unmatched. This CDR3 comprises 16 residues. The germline V gene encodes CDR1 SEHNR and CDR2 FQNEAQ (reference sequence). Details on this clonotype: The antigen is not known.

The receptor's source is a male patient under 10 years old who had a stem cell transplant for acute lymphoblastic leukemia, so the T cells may come from the graft donor. The genes are TRBV7-9 and TRBJ2-2, with 8 bases aligning to TRBD1. Here the sequenced sample was PBMCs, mostly from graft donor cells, taken 360 days after TCRalphabeta/CD19-depleted stem cell transplant. CDR3 nucleotides: TGTGCCAGCAGCTCGTCCCCGCAGGGGGCGACCGGGGAGCTGTTTTTT. It encodes CASSSSPQGATGELFF.